This is a list of T cell receptor beta chains from one sample in a study of T cell responses to AZD1222 COVID-19 vaccine. Profiled with immunoSEQ multiplex PCR; TCRdb holds only in-frame clones, not every one. This table holds some 120,000 clones, about 90% found once. The sample consisted of peripheral blood, taken 28 days after the second AZD1222 dose. These receptors came from an adult who received the AZD1222 COVID-19 vaccine. Both conserved end residues are part of each CDR3. A D gene is named only where the DNA matches it firmly. Clone size is shown for a subset of rows, as once, few, many or a class of expanded clone.

cdr3_nt cdr3_aa j_call d_call cdr3_length clone_size v_call
TGCGCCAGCCATACAAACCCAGGGTCGCCTGAAGCTTTCTTT CASHTNPGSPEAFF TRBJ1-1 NA 14 NA TRBV5-1
TGTGCCAGCTCACCCGGCCTCCATGGAGGGAACACTGAAGCTTTCTTT CASSPGLHGGNTEAFF TRBJ1-1 NA 16 NA TRBV18
TGTGCCAGCAGCCCAATAGGTGACAATGAGCAGTTCTTC CASSPIGDNEQFF TRBJ2-1 NA 13 once TRBV27
TGTGCCAGAAGCTGTAAATTTCTCATGGACACTGAAGCTTTCTTT CARSCKFLMDTEAFF TRBJ1-1 NA 15 NA TRBV5-3
TGTGCCACCAGTGATTCGGGGACAGGACCAAATCAGCCCCAGCATTTT CATSDSGTGPNQPQHF TRBJ1-5 TRBD1 16 NA TRBV24-1
TGTGCCAGCAATCGGCAGCGGGCATCGGACGAGCAGTACTTC CASNRQRASDEQYF TRBJ2-7 NA 14 NA TRBV7-2
TGTGCCAGCAGCGACGCCTCAAGACGCGGGGCATCCTACGAGCAGTACTTC CASSDASRRGASYEQYF TRBJ2-7 NA 17 NA TRBV5-4
TGTGCCAGCAGCTATCCGGGATTTGAAGAGACCCAGTACTTC CASSYPGFEETQYF TRBJ2-5 NA 14 NA TRBV7-9
TGTGCCAGCAGCTTAGGGGGACAGGGGGTCTACGAGCAGTACTTC CASSLGGQGVYEQYF TRBJ2-7 TRBD1 15 NA TRBV13
TGCAGTGCTAGCGGGAGGGGCGAGCAGTACTTC CSASGRGEQYF TRBJ2-7 TRBD2 11 NA TRBV20-1
TGTGCCAGCAGTCTTGGGGCAGTACTCTACGAGCAGTACTTC CASSLGAVLYEQYF TRBJ2-7 NA 14 NA TRBV7-2
TGTGCCAGCAGCGGAAGTGGTGAAGCTTTCTTT CASSGSGEAFF TRBJ1-1 NA 11 NA TRBV3-1/TRBV3-2
TGTGCCAGCAGCTTGGTGTTGGGAAACACCGGGGAGCTGTTTTTT CASSLVLGNTGELFF TRBJ2-2 NA 15 NA TRBV5-5
TGTGCCAGCAGTTTTGGAGTGTTTGAGACCCAGTACTTC CASSFGVFETQYF TRBJ2-5 NA 13 NA TRBV27
TGTGCCAGCAGGACACAGGGGGTATACTATGGCTACACCTTC CASRTQGVYYGYTF TRBJ1-2 TRBD1 14 NA TRBV6-5
TGTGCCAGCAGCCTCAGGTACAGGGGGGAAGAGACCCAGTACTTC CASSLRYRGEETQYF TRBJ2-5 TRBD1 15 NA TRBV5-4
TGTGCCAGCAGTTTGGGCAGGGCGACTGAAGCTTTCTTT CASSLGRATEAFF TRBJ1-1 NA 13 NA TRBV27
TGTGCCACCAGCAGAGGACAGGCTTCGAACACTGAAGCTTTCTTT CATSRGQASNTEAFF TRBJ1-1 NA 15 NA TRBV15
TGTGCCAGCAGTGTCCTATCCGGCTACACCTTC CASSVLSGYTF TRBJ1-2 NA 11 NA TRBV2
TGTGCCGGCGAACTCATGAACACTGAAGCTTTCTTT CAGELMNTEAFF TRBJ1-1 NA 12 once TRBV2
TGCGCCAGCAGCTTGCTGGGACAGTCCCAAGAGACCCAGTACTTC CASSLLGQSQETQYF TRBJ2-5 TRBD1 15 NA TRBV5-1
TGCAGCGTTGATCGGTCCAGGGTCAATGAGCAGTTCTTC CSVDRSRVNEQFF TRBJ2-1 NA 13 NA TRBV29-1
TGTGCCAGCAGGAGACTAGCTTCCTACGAGCAGTACTTC CASRRLASYEQYF TRBJ2-7 TRBD2 13 NA TRBV2
TGTGCCAGCAGCTTAGCAGGGGATGAGACCCAGTACTTC CASSLAGDETQYF TRBJ2-5 NA 13 NA TRBV7-9
TGTGCCAGCAGCCCTGGCGGGAGCGAGCAGTACTTC CASSPGGSEQYF TRBJ2-7 TRBD2 12 once TRBV11-3
TGTGCCAGTAGTGGGAGGGTTGGGGACACTGAAGCTTTCTTT CASSGRVGDTEAFF TRBJ1-1 NA 14 NA TRBV19
TGTGCCAGCAGCCAAGATCTCAGGGAAGCGCAGTATTTT CASSQDLREAQYF TRBJ2-3 NA 13 NA TRBV3-1/TRBV3-2
TGTGCCAGCAGTGAAGCCAGGGCGACCGGGGAGCTGTTTTTT CASSEARATGELFF TRBJ2-2 NA 14 NA TRBV2
TGTGCCAGCAGGGTAGCGGGACCCTACGAGCAGTACTTC CASRVAGPYEQYF TRBJ2-7 TRBD2 13 once TRBV28
TGTGCCAGCAGTTTACTTCCCGCCTACGAGCAGTACTTC CASSLLPAYEQYF TRBJ2-7 NA 13 NA TRBV12-3/TRBV12-4
TGTGCCAGCAGTTGGGCGGGGGACGAGTACAATGAGCAGTTCTTC CASSWAGDEYNEQFF TRBJ2-1 TRBD2 15 NA TRBV27
TGTGCCAGTAGTATTGGTCCGAATCAGCCCCAGCATTTT CASSIGPNQPQHF TRBJ1-5 NA 13 NA TRBV19
TGTGCCAGTAGAAAGGGGAGGGTATCCAATCAGCCCCAGCATTTT CASRKGRVSNQPQHF TRBJ1-5 NA 15 once TRBV6-5
TGTGCCAGCAGCTTTAGCAATCAGCCCCAGCATTTT CASSFSNQPQHF TRBJ1-5 NA 12 once TRBV2
TGTGCCAGCAGTTTTTCTCAGGGGAACTACGAGCAGTACTTC CASSFSQGNYEQYF TRBJ2-7 NA 14 once TRBV27
TGTGCCAGCAGCGTAGGCGCTACGGCCACAGATACGCAGTATTTT CASSVGATATDTQYF TRBJ2-3 NA 15 NA TRBV9
TGCGCCAGCAGCCAAGTGGAAGCCAGTAACTATGGCTACACCTTC CASSQVEASNYGYTF TRBJ1-2 NA 15 NA TRBV4-1
TGTGCCAGTAGTATCCCCACTCGTGCTGACGTAGCCCAGCATTTT CASSIPTRADVAQHF TRBJ1-5 NA 15 NA TRBV19
TGTGCCAGCAGTGAGCCGGGTCCCCGACAGCCCCAGCATTTT CASSEPGPRQPQHF TRBJ1-5 NA 14 NA TRBV25-1
TGTGCCAGCAGCTTCTACCCCCCCGGGACGGTGAACACTGAAGCTTTCTTT CASSFYPPGTVNTEAFF TRBJ1-1 NA 17 NA TRBV7-8
TGTGCCAGCAGTCGGGACAGGGTTTATTATAGCAATCAGCCCCAGCATTTT CASSRDRVYYSNQPQHF TRBJ1-5 TRBD1 17 NA TRBV28
TGTGCCAGCAGCTTAGGGGCCAGCCTCAACTATGGCTACACCTTC CASSLGASLNYGYTF TRBJ1-2 NA 15 once TRBV7-9
TGTGCCAGCTCAGATATGACAGCTAACTATGGCTACACCTTC CASSDMTANYGYTF TRBJ1-2 NA 14 NA TRBV18
TGCAGCGTTGGAAGGGACCATCGGGTGAATGAGCAGTTCTTC CSVGRDHRVNEQFF TRBJ2-1 NA 14 few TRBV29-1
TGTGCCAGCAGCTTGCATGCAGGGATCTCTAGTGAAGCTTTCTTT CASSLHAGISSEAFF TRBJ1-1 NA 15 NA TRBV5-4
TGTGCCAGCTCACCAGGACAGGGCTCCTACGAGCAGTACTTC CASSPGQGSYEQYF TRBJ2-7 TRBD1 14 NA TRBV18
TGTGCCAGCAGCTCCCAAGCGGGGGGTTGGAATGAGCAGTTCTTC CASSSQAGGWNEQFF TRBJ2-1 TRBD2 15 NA TRBV11-3
TGTGCCAGCAGCCCAATGGGACAGGGGCAGAACTATGGCTACACCTTC CASSPMGQGQNYGYTF TRBJ1-2 TRBD1 16 NA TRBV7-2
TGTGCCAGCACGGATACAGAAACTAATGAAAAACTGTTTTTT CASTDTETNEKLFF TRBJ1-4 NA 14 once TRBV6-5
TGTGCCAGCTCCCCCGAAAGTGCCGGCCCCAATCAGCCCCAGCATTTT CASSPESAGPNQPQHF TRBJ1-5 NA 16 NA TRBV27
TGTGCCAGCAGCCAAGGAAATCTAAGGAATTCACCCCTCCACTTT CASSQGNLRNSPLHF TRBJ1-6 NA 15 NA TRBV3-1/TRBV3-2
TGTGCCAGTACCCCTTCCCCGCAGGGCAGCAATCAGCCCCAGCATTTT CASTPSPQGSNQPQHF TRBJ1-5 NA 16 NA TRBV19
TGTGCCAGTACCGCGACAGGGGCCTATGGCTACACCTTC CASTATGAYGYTF TRBJ1-2 TRBD1 13 NA TRBV19
TGTGCCAGCAGCTTGGACAGAAAGCACGAGCAGTACTTC CASSLDRKHEQYF TRBJ2-7 NA 13 NA TRBV7-9
TGTGCCAGCAGCCGGACAGGGCTCCCCTCTGGAAACACCATATATTTT CASSRTGLPSGNTIYF TRBJ1-3 TRBD1 16 NA TRBV5-8
TGTGCCGGAACCATAGATCTAGCCACCCAAGAGACCCAGTACTTC CAGTIDLATQETQYF TRBJ2-5 NA 15 NA TRBV5-4
TGTGCCAGCAGTTATGTCCTGGGCGGGAGGGCTGAGCAGTACTTC CASSYVLGGRAEQYF TRBJ2-7 TRBD2 15 NA TRBV6-6
TGTGCCAGCAGCAGCCGGGACTACCAAGTCGGCCTGGAGGCCCAGTACTTC CASSSRDYQVGLEAQYF TRBJ2-5 NA 17 once TRBV21-1